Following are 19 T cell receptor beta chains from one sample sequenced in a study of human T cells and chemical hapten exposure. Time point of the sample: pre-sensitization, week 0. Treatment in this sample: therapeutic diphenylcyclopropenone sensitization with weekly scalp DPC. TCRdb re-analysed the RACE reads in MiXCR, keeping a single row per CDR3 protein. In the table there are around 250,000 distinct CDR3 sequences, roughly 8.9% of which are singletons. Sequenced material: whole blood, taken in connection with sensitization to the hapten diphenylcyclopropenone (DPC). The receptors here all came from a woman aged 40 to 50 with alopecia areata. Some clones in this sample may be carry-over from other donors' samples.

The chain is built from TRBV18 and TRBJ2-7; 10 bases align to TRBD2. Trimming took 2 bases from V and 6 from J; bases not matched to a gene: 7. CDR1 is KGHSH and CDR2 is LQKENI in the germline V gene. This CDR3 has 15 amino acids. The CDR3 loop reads CASSPSSGSRSEQYF. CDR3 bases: TGTGCCAGCTCACCATCTAGCGGGAGTAGGAGCGAGCAGTACTTC.

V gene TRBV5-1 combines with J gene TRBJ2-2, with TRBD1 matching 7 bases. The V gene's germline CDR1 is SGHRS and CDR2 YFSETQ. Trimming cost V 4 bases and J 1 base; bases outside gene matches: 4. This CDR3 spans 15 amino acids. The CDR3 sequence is CASSVRDRNTGELFF. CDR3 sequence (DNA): TGCGCCAGCAGCGTCCGGGACAGGAACACCGGGGAGCTGTTTTTT. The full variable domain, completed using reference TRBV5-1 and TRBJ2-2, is KAGVTQTPRYLIKTRGQQVTLSCSPISGHRSVSWYQQTPGQGLQFLFEYFSETQRNKGNFPGRFSGRQFSNSRSEMNVSTLELGDSALYLCASSVRDRNTGELFFGEGSRLTVL.

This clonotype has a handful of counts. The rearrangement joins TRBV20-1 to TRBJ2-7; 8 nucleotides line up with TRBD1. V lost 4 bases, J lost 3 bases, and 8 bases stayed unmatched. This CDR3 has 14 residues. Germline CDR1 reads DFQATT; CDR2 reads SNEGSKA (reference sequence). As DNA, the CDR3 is TGCAGTGCTACCCCGACAGGGGTAAGCTACGAGCAGTACTTC. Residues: CSATPTGVSYEQYF.

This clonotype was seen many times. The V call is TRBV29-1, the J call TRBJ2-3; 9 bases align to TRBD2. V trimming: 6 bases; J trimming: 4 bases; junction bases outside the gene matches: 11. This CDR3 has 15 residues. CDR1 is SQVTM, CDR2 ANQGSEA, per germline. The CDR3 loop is CSVLGLAGLSDTQYF. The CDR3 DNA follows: TGCAGCGTCCTGGGACTAGCTGGTCTCTCAGATACGCAGTATTTT.

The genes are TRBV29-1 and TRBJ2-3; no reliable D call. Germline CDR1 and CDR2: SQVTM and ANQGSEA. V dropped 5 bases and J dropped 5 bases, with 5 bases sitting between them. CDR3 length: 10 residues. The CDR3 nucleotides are TGCAGCGTTTCAGGAGATACGCAGTATTTT. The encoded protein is CSVSGDTQYF.

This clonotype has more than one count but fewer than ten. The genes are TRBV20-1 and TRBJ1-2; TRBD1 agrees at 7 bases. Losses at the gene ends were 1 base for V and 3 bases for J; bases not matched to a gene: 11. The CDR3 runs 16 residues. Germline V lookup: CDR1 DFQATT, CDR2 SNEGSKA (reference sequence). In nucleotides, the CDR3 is TGCAGTGCTAGAGCCCGCGGGACAGACCTATACTATGGCTACACCTTC. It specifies CSARARGTDLYYGYTF.

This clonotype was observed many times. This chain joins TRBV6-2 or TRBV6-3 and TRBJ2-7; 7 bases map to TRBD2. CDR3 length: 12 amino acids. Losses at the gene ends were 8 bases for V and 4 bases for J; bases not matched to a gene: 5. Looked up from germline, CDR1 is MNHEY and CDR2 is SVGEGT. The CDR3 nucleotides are TGTGCCAGCGGGGAGGGCCGTTACGAGCAGTACTTC. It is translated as CASGEGRYEQYF.

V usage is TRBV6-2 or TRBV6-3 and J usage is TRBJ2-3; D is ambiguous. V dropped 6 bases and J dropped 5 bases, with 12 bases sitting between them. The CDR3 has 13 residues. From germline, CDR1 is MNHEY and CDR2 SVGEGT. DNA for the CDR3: TGTGCCAGCAGGTCGTTGGGTGGAGATACGCAGTATTTT. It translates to CASRSLGGDTQYF.

The CDR3 DNA follows: TGTGCCAGCAGCTCCCGACAGGGGGCATACGAGCAGTACTTC. It yields the protein CASSSRQGAYEQYF. The rearrangement links TRBV7-2 to TRBJ2-7; 10 bases are shared with TRBD1. This CDR3 is built from 14 residues. Germline V CDR1 and CDR2: SGHTA, FQGNSA. The V and J ends lost 4 bases and 4 bases, in that order; junction bases with no gene match: 4.

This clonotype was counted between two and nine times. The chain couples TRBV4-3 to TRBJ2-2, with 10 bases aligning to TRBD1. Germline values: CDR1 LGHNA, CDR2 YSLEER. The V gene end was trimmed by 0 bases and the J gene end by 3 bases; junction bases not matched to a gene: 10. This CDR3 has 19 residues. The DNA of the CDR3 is TGCGCCAGCAGCCAAGATGGGTATCTTGGGACAGGGGACACCGGGGAGCTGTTTTTT. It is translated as CASSQDGYLGTGDTGELFF.

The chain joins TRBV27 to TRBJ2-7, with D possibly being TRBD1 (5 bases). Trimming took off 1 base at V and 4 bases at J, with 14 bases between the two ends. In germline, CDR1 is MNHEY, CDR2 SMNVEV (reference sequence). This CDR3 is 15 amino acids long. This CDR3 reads CASSLLGRGGYEQYF. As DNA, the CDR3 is TGTGCCAGCAGTTTATTGGGAAGGGGCGGATACGAGCAGTACTTC.

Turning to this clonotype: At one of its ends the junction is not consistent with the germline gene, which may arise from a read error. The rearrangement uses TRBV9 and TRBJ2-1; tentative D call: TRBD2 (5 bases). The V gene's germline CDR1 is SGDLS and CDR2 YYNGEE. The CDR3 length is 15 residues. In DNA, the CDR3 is TGTACCAGCAGCGGACGAGAGAGCTCCTACAATGAGCAGTTCTTC. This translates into CTSSGRESSYNEQFF.

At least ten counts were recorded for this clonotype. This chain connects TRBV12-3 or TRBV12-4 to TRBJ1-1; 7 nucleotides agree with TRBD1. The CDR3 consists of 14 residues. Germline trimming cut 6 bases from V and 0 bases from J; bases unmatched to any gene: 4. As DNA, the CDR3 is TGTGCCAGCAGCAAGACAGGGATGAACACTGAAGCTTTCTTT. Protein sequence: CASSKTGMNTEAFF.

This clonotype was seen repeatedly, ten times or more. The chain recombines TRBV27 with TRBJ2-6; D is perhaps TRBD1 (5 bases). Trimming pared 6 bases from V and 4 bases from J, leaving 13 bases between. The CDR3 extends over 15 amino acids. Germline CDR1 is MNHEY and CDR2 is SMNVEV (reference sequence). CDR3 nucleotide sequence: TGTGCCAGCAGCCCAGGGTATTCCGGGGCCAACGTCCTGACTTTC. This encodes CASSPGYSGANVLTF. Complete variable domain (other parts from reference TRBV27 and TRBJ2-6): EAQVTQNPRYLITVTGKKLTVTCSQNMNHEYMSWYRQDPGLGLRQIYYSMNVEVTDKGDVPEGYKVSRKEKRNFPLILESPSPNQTSLYFCASSPGYSGANVLTFGAGSRLTVL.

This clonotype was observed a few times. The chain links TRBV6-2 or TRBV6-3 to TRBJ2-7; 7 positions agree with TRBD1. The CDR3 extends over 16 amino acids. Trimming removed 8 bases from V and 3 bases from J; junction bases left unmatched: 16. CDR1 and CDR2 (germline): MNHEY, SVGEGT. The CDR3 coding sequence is TGTGCCAGCTCTAATACCGCCCGACAGGGAAGCTACGAGCAGTACTTC. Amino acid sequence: CASSNTARQGSYEQYF.

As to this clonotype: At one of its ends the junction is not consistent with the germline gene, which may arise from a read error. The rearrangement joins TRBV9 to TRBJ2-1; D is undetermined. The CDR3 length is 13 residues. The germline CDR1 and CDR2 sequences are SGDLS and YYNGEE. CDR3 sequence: CASSPRPADEQSF. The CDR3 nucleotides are TGTGCCAGCAGCCCGCGACCGGCCGATGAGCAGTCCTTC.

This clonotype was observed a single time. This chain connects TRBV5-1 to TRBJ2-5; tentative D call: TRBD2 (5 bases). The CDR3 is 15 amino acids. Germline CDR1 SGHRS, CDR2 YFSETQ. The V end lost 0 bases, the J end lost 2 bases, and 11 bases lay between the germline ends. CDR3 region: CASSLDRRGQETQYF. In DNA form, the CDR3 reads TGCGCCAGCAGCTTGGATCGACGGGGACAAGAGACCCAGTACTTC.

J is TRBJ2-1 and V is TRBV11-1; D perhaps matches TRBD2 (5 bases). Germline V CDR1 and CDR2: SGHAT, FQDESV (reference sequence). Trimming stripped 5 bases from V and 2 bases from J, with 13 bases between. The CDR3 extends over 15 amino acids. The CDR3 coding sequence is TGTGCCAGCAGCCCCGACTACCGACCCTACAATGAGCAGTTCTTC. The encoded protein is CASSPDYRPYNEQFF.

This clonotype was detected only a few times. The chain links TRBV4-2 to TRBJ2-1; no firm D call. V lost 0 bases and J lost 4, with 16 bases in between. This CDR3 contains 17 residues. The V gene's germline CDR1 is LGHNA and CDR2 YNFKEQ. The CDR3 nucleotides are TGTGCCAGCAGCCAAGAAGGGCTAGAGTCGGATTACAATGAGCAGTTCTTC. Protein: CASSQEGLESDYNEQFF.